The 18 T cell receptor beta chains given below trace back to one sample, sequenced in a study of blood T cell repertoires in COVID-19. Some clones are missing from TCRdb's copy, which holds only in-frame ones; the method was immunoSEQ multiplex PCR. The sample yields about 15,000 clones, roughly nine tenths seen once. The source material was peripheral blood. The receptors originated from a woman of 80 years or more with COVID-19, enrolled during active disease.

V gene TRBV12-3 or TRBV12-4 combines with J gene TRBJ2-5; D gene unclear. Trimming left V 7 bases short and J 0 bases short, with 9 bases between. CDR3 size: 13 residues. The CDR3 DNA follows: TGTGCCAGCACCCCACAGTACCAAGAGACCCAGTACTTC. Its protein is CASTPQYQETQYF.

V is TRBV2 and J is TRBJ2-3; D gene unclear. The CDR3 totals 15 residues. The V gene lost 3 bases and the J gene lost 2 bases, with 12 bases spanning the gap. CDR1 and CDR2 (germline): SNHLY, FYNNEI. The DNA of the CDR3 is TGTGCCAGCAGTGATTCTCCTTACAACACAGATACGCAGTATTTT. This gives the protein CASSDSPYNTDTQYF.

The chain employs TRBV20-1 and TRBJ2-1; TRBD2 agrees at 9 bases. From germline, CDR1 is DFQATT and CDR2 SNEGSKA (reference sequence). This CDR3 has 14 residues. J gave up 10 bases and V 3 bases, and 10 bases lay outside the gene matches. The CDR3 protein is CSASAAGGPGEQFF. The DNA of the CDR3 is TGCAGTGCTAGTGCTGCGGGGGGGCCCGGGGAGCAGTTCTTC.

This clone was counted between two and nine times. V and J are TRBV6-2 or TRBV6-3 and TRBJ1-2; D is perhaps TRBD1 (6 bases). Trimming took 2 bases from V and 4 from J, leaving 14 bases between them. The CDR3 has 15 amino acids. Per germline, CDR1 MNHEY and CDR2 SVGEGT. The CDR3 loop reads CASSYRAGTTYGYTF. Here the CDR3 DNA reads TGTGCCAGCAGTTACAGAGCCGGGACAACCTATGGCTACACCTTC.

The J gene is TRBJ2-2, the V gene TRBV7-2; a weak D match, TRBD2 (6 bases). The germline V gene has CDR1 SGHTA and CDR2 FQGNSA. V dropped 4 bases and J dropped 6 bases, with 9 bases sitting between them. The CDR3 runs to 13 residues. The CDR3: CASSWVAAGELFF. CDR3 nucleotide sequence: TGTGCCAGCAGCTGGGTAGCGGCCGGGGAGCTGTTTTTT.

The gene calls are TRBV5-1 and TRBJ2-7; 10 nucleotides align to TRBD2. The CDR3 covers 14 residues. V lost 6 bases and J lost 5; bases outside the gene matches: 8. Germline V CDR1 and CDR2: SGHRS, YFSETQ. CDR3 region: CASTTRAGGDEQYF. In DNA form, the CDR3 reads TGCGCCAGCACCACGAGAGCGGGAGGGGACGAGCAGTACTTC.

This clone was seen only once. The chain uses TRBV6-5 and TRBJ1-2, with 7 bases aligning to TRBD1. This CDR3 is built from 15 residues. Germline V gives CDR1 MNHEY, CDR2 SVGAGI. J was trimmed by 8 bases and V by 0 bases; bases with no gene match: 9. CDR3 protein: CASSYSTAAGGGYTF. As DNA, the CDR3 is TGTGCCAGCAGTTACTCGACGGCGGCAGGGGGAGGCTACACCTTC.

The chain has TRBV4-3 and TRBJ2-2; 9 nucleotides align to TRBD2. Germline CDR1 LGHNA, CDR2 YSLEER. This CDR3 comprises 17 residues. V dropped 1 base and J dropped 3; count of bases not matched to a gene: 6. Here the CDR3 DNA reads TGCGCCAGCAGCCAAGTCCCTAGCGGGGACCACACCGGGGAGCTGTTTTTT. As protein: CASSQVPSGDHTGELFF.

The V call is TRBV3-1 (or the pseudogene TRBV3-2), the J call TRBJ1-5; no reliable D call. The CDR3 spans 15 residues. Germline V gene sequence: CDR1 LGHDT, CDR2 YNNKEL (reference sequence). With 1 base removed from V and 7 bases from J, the gap between germline ends came to 14 bases. The CDR3 DNA reads as TGTGCCAGCAGCCAAGGACCCACGGGAGGACAGCCCCAGCATTTT. This gives the protein CASSQGPTGGQPQHF.

The chain joins TRBV5-8 to TRBJ2-1; no clear D. The germline CDR1 and CDR2 sequences are SGHTS and YDEGEE. The CDR3 contains 13 residues. Trimming stripped 9 bases from V and 8 bases from J, with 18 bases between. The CDR3 DNA reads TGTGCCACCAGGCGGCGAGCCGAGGATGAGCAGTTCTTC. It translates to CATRRRAEDEQFF.

The chain is built from TRBV7-8 and TRBJ2-7, with 12 bases aligning to TRBD1. CDR3 length equals 15 residues. Trimming at V came to 5 bases and at J to 4 bases, leaving 6 bases not matched to a gene. Germline CDR1 and CDR2: SGHVS and FQNEAQ. The CDR3 loop reads CASSPRGQGAYEQYF. The CDR3 region has the DNA TGTGCCAGCAGCCCGCGGGGACAGGGGGCGTACGAGCAGTACTTC.

This chain joins TRBV6-6 and TRBJ1-6; 9 bases are shared with TRBD1. J lost 7 bases, V lost 6 bases, and 4 bases had no gene match. This CDR3 contains 14 residues. The V gene's germline CDR1 is MNHNY and CDR2 SVGAGI (reference sequence). The CDR3 DNA reads as TGTGCCAGCAGCCCGGACAGGGGCAATTCACCCCTCCACTTT. This codes for CASSPDRGNSPLHF.

This clone was seen more than once but under ten times. The rearrangement uses TRBV7-9 and TRBJ2-7, with 9 bases matching TRBD1. CDR1 and CDR2 (germline): SEHNR, FQNEAQ (reference sequence). There are 15 residues in the CDR3. The junction had 4 bases not matched to a gene; V was cut back by 3 bases and J by 1 base. As DNA, the CDR3 is TGTGCCAGCAGCTTGGTAGGGACAGGGTCCTACGAGCAGTACTTC. This translates into CASSLVGTGSYEQYF.

This chain links TRBV4-1 with TRBJ1-1; 8 bases fit TRBD1. Germline assignment: CDR1 MGHRA and CDR2 YSYEKL. The V gene end was trimmed by 0 bases and the J gene end by 6 bases; junction bases not matched to a gene: 6. This CDR3 has 15 amino acids. The CDR3 DNA is TGCGCCAGCAGCCAAGATAATCGACAGGGGTCTGAAGCTTTCTTT. Translated, it gives CASSQDNRQGSEAFF.

V gene TRBV12-5 combines with J gene TRBJ1-5, with 9 nucleotides matching TRBD1. The germline V gene encodes CDR1 LGHNT and CDR2 FRNRAP. The CDR3 extends over 18 amino acids. V trimming: 5 bases; J trimming: 3 bases; junction bases outside the gene matches: 14. In DNA form, the CDR3 reads TGTGCTAGTGGTCTCAGGACAGGGGACTTCTCCTCCAATCAGCCCCAGCATTTT. It codes for CASGLRTGDFSSNQPQHF.

This clone has a single count. This chain connects TRBV27 to TRBJ1-6; maybe TRBD1 (5 bases). The CDR3 sequence is 17 residues long. V was pared by 5 bases and J by 0 bases, with 14 bases between. In germline, CDR1 is MNHEY, CDR2 SMNVEV (reference sequence). The CDR3 spells CASSQDTSRSYNSPLHF. The CDR3 nucleotides read TGTGCCAGCAGTCAGGACACTTCTCGCTCCTATAATTCACCCCTCCACTTT.

This chain's CDR3 is CATSDYSNQPQHF. CDR3 sequence (DNA): TGTGCCACCAGTGACTATAGCAATCAGCCCCAGCATTTT. The V gene is TRBV24-1, the J gene TRBJ1-5; the D is unclear. CDR3 length: 13 residues. The V gene lost 4 bases and the J gene lost 0 bases, with 3 bases spanning the gap. Germline-derived CDR1 and CDR2 are KGHDR and SFDVKD.

In this sample, this clone turned up once. This chain links TRBV24-1 with TRBJ2-7; 7 positions agree with TRBD1. V gave up 9 bases and J gave up 3 bases; unmatched junction bases: 4. Germline CDR1 KGHDR, CDR2 SFDVKD. CDR3 length: 12 residues. The CDR3 region is CATSGDSYEQYF. In DNA form, the CDR3 reads TGTGCCACCTCCGGGGACAGCTACGAGCAGTACTTC.